What follows is one TCR beta chain and its context. Its recognized antigen is unknown. No per-base quality is available; no much larger clone lies one base away. The source of the sample is a study of OX40 agonist ivuxolimab in advanced cancers. For the wider study: Ivuxolimab was a fully human IgG2 agonistic monoclonal antibody targeting the costimulatory receptor OX40 (CD134). Intravenous ivuxolimab was administered to patients every 2 weeks at six dose levels: 0.01, 0.1, 0.3, 1.5, 3 and 10 mg/kg. Among the roughly 50 dose-escalation patients, some 19 had hepatocellular carcinoma, roughly 15 melanoma, 9 renal cell carcinoma and 9 head and neck cancer. In the dose-escalation cohort, approximately 82% of patients were male, and the mean age was roughly 60 years, with a range of 23 to 79. Patients were allowed to have had prior anti-PD-1, anti-PD-L1 or anti-CTLA-4 therapy, and around 43% of the dose-escalation patients had been treated with checkpoint inhibitors. Three dose-escalation patients achieved partial responses, one with hepatocellular carcinoma and two with cutaneous melanoma. The purpose of peripheral TCRbeta sequencing was to test whether ivuxolimab changed TCR sequence diversity and led to clonal T-cell expansion. The paper reports the monotherapy dose-escalation portion (N of about 56 patients) of the phase I ivuxolimab trial. The paper's findings and limits, for the study overall: Low levels of normalized T-cell clonal expansion were also seen in some patients who did not respond. At doses from 0.1 to 3.0 mg/kg, clonal expansion was seen in both CD4+ and CD8+ blood T cells between baseline and week 6. Which antigens the clonally expanded peripheral T cells were specific for was not determined. After ivuxolimab, CD8+ T cells had more expanded clones than CD4+ T cells on average. In the 0.1-3.0 mg/kg groups, partial responders had among the lowest normalized peripheral clonal expansion, particularly in CD8+ T cells.

CDR3 length: 14 amino acids, cysteine to phenylalanine. The DNA shown is the 42-base CDR3, in frame from base 1. The germline V gene specifies MDHEN as CDR1 and SYDVKM as CDR2. V and J lose 5 bases and 5 bases, and a span of 13 bases separates them. Genomic DNA was isolated from the sorted cells so that the TCRbeta CDR3 region could be sequenced. TCRbeta CDR3 regions were sequenced using the immunoSEQ Assay. Not all clones reach the TCRdb copy of this immuneACCESS table, which keeps in-frame sequences only. Checked studies attribute under half of the gap to unresolved V genes and leave the rest unexplained. The sample profile shows around 98,000 clones; approximately 90% of them were found once. The top ten constitute roughly 0.5% of the sample. Patients with a history of autoimmune disease or receiving systemic immunosuppression were excluded from the trial. Peripheral blood for TCR sequencing was drawn from every dose cohort at baseline, at cycle 4 day 1 and at cycle 7 day 1. The samples were drawn from a first-in-human, open-label, multicenter phase I dose-escalation trial of ivuxolimab. The trial enrolled adults with locally advanced or metastatic head and neck squamous cell, hepatocellular, melanoma or renal cell carcinoma. Before TCR sequencing, CD4+ and CD8+ T cells were separately sorted from peripheral blood.

This TCR came from an adult with an advanced solid tumor such as melanoma, head and neck, liver or kidney cancer. The source was CD4+ or CD8+ T cells sorted from blood, collected in a trial of the OX40 agonist ivuxolimab. The chain employs TRBV28 and TRBJ1-5; possibly the D gene is TRBD1, per 5 matching bases. The DNA sequence is TGTGCCAGCAGTAGCGGAAGGGGAGATCAGCCCCAGCATTTT. This gives the protein CASSSGRGDQPQHF.